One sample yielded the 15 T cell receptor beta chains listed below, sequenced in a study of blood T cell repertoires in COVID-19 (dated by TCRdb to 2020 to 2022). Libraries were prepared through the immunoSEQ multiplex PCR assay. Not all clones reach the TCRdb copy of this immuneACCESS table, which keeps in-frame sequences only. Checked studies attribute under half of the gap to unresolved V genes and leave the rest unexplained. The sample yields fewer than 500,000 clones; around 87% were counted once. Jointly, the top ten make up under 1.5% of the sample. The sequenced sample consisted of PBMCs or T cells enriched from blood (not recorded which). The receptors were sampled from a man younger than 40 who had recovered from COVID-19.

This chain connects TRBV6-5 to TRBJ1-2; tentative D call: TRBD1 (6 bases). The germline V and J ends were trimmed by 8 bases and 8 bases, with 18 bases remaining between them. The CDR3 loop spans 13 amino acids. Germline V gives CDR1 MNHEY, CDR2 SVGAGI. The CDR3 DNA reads TGTGCCAGCCAGGGACACCTTAAAGAAGGCTACACCTTC. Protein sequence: CASQGHLKEGYTF.

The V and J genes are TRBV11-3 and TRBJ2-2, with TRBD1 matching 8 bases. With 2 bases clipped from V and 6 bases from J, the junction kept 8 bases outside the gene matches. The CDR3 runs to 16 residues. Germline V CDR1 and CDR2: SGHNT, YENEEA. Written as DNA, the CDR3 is TGTGCCAGCAGCTTATTCGGACAGGGAACGGCCGGGGAGCTGTTTTTT. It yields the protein CASSLFGQGTAGELFF. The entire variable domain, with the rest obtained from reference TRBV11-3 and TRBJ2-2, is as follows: EAGVVQSPRYKIIEKKQPVAFWCNPISGHNTLYWYLQNLGQGPELLIRYENEEAVDDSQLPKDRFSAERLKGVDSTLKIQPAELGDSAVYLCASSLFGQGTAGELFFGEGSRLTVL.

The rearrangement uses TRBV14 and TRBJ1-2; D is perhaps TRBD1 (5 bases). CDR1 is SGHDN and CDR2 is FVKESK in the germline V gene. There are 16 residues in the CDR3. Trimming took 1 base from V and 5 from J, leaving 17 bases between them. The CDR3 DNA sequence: TGTGCCAGCAGCCAAGGGGGAAGGGGCCAGTTGTATGGCTACACCTTC. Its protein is CASSQGGRGQLYGYTF.

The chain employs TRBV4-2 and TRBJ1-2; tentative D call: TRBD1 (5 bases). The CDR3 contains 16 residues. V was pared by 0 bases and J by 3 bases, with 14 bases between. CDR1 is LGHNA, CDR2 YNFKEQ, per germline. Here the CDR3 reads CASSQDQTTGYYGYTF. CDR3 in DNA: TGTGCCAGCAGCCAAGATCAAACCACAGGTTACTATGGCTACACCTTC.

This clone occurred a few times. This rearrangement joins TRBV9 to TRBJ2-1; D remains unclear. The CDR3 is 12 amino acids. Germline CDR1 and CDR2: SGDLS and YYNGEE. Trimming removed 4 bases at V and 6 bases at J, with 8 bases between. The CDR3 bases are TGTGCCAGCAGCCCCATCGGCAATGAGCAGTTCTTC. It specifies CASSPIGNEQFF. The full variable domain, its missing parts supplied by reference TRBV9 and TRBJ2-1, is DSGVTQTPKHLITATGQRVTLRCSPRSGDLSVYWYQQSLDQGLQFLIQYYNGEERAKGNILERFSAQQFPDLHSELNLSSLELGDSALYFCASSPIGNEQFFGPGTRLTVL.

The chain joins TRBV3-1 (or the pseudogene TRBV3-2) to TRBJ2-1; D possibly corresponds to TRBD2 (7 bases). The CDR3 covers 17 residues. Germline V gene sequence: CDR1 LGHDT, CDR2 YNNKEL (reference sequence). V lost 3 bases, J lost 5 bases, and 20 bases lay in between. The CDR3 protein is CASSQGRGGRWNNEQFF. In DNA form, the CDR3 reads TGTGCCAGCAGCCAGGGGAGGGGGGGCCGGTGGAACAATGAGCAGTTCTTC.

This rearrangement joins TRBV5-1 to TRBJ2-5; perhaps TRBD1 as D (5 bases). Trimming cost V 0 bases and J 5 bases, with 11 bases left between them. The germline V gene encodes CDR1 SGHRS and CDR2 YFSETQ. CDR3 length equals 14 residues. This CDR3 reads CASSLGGLRETQYF. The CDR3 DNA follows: TGCGCCAGCAGCTTGGGGGGCCTACGGGAGACCCAGTACTTC. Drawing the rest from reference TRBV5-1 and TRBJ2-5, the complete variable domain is KAGVTQTPRYLIKTRGQQVTLSCSPISGHRSVSWYQQTPGQGLQFLFEYFSETQRNKGNFPGRFSGRQFSNSRSEMNVSTLELGDSALYLCASSLGGLRETQYFGPGTRLLVL.

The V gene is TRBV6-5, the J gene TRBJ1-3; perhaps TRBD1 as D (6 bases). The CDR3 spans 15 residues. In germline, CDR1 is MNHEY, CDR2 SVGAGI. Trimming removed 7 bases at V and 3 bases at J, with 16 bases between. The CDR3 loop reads CASKRQVQLGNTIYF. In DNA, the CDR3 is TGTGCCAGCAAAAGACAGGTTCAGCTTGGAAACACCATATATTTT.

This chain's CDR3 is CASRSRGGATNSPLHF. The CDR3 DNA follows: TGTGCCAGTCGATCGAGGGGGGGGGCCACTAATTCACCCCTCCACTTT. This chain joins TRBV19 and TRBJ1-6, with D tentatively TRBD1 (6 bases). CDR3 length: 16 amino acids. V was cut by 8 bases and J by 6 bases, with 20 bases left in between. Germline lookup yields CDR1 LNHDA and CDR2 SQIVND (reference sequence).

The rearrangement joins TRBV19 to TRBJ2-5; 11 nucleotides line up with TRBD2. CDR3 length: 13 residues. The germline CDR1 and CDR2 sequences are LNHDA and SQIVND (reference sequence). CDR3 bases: TGTGCAGCGGCTAGCGGGGGGTTTGGGACCCAGTACTTC. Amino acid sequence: CAAASGGFGTQYF.

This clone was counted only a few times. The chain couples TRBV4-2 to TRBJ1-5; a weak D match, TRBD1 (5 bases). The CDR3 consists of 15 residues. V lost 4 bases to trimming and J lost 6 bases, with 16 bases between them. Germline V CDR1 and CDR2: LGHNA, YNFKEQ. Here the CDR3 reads CASSLTTAVGQPQHF. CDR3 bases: TGTGCCAGCAGCCTAACGACAGCAGTGGGTCAGCCCCAGCATTTT.

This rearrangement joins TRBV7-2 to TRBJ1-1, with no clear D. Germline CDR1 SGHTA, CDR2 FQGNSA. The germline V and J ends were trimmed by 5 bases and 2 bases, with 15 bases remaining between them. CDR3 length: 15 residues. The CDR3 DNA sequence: TGTGCCAGCAGCCGCGGAGTTACACAAAACACTGAAGCTTTCTTT. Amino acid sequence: CASSRGVTQNTEAFF.

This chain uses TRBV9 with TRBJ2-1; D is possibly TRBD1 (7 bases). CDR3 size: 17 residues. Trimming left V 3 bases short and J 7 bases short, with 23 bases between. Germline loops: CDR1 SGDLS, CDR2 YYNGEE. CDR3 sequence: CASSAPGGTALLNEQFF. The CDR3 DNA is TGTGCCAGCAGCGCCCCCGGCGGGACAGCCCTTTTGAATGAGCAGTTCTTC.

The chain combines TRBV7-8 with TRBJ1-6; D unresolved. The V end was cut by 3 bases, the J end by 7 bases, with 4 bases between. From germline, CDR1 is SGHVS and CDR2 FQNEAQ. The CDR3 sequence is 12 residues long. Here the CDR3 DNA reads TGTGCCAGCAGCTTCCTGAATTCACCCCTCCACTTT. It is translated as CASSFLNSPLHF.

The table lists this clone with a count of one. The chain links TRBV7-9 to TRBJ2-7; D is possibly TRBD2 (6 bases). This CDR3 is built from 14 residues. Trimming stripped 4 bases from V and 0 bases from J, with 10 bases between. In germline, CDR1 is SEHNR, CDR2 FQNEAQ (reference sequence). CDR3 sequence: CASSSPGLSYEQYF. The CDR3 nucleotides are TGTGCCAGCAGCTCCCCGGGACTCTCCTACGAGCAGTACTTC.